One sample yielded the 23 T cell receptor beta chains listed below, sequenced in a study of blood T cell repertoires in COVID-19. Using immunoSEQ multiplex PCR, the repertoire was profiled, and TCRdb retains in-frame clones only, with some absent. The sample carries about 96,000 clones, less than 85% recorded once. The specimen was peripheral blood. These receptor sequences come from a woman between 55 and 75 years old with acute or convalescent COVID-19.

The chain recombines TRBV5-5 with TRBJ1-3, with D perhaps matching TRBD1 (6 bases). V dropped 4 bases and J dropped 2 bases, with 16 bases sitting between them. The CDR3 has 16 amino acids. From germline, CDR1 is SGHKS and CDR2 YYEKEE (reference sequence). DNA for the CDR3: TGTGCCAGCAGCAAGGACAGATCTTATGCTGGAAACACCATATATTTT. Its translation: CASSKDRSYAGNTIYF. Based on the CDR3 plus reference TRBV5-5 and TRBJ1-3, the full variable domain is DAGVTQSPTHLIKTRGQQVTLRCSPISGHKSVSWYQQVLGQGPQFIFQYYEKEERGRGNFPDRFSARQFPNYSSELNVNALLLGDSALYLCASSKDRSYAGNTIYFGEGSWLTVV.

The V call is TRBV6-1, the J call TRBJ1-5; D may be TRBD1 (5 bases). Trimming removed 2 bases at V and 6 bases at J, with 14 bases between. Germline CDR1 MNHNS, CDR2 SASEGT. CDR3 length equals 15 residues. CDR3 bases: TGTGCCAGCAGTGAAAAGACAGTTTTGGGTCAGCCCCAGCATTTT. Protein sequence: CASSEKTVLGQPQHF.

J is TRBJ1-3 and V is TRBV5-1; TRBD1 matches at 8 bases. V lost 4 bases and J lost 0; bases outside the gene matches: 9. This CDR3 contains 17 residues. Germline V gene lookup returns CDR1 SGHRS and CDR2 YFSETQ. CDR3 amino acids: CASSISGGLNSGNTIYF. For the CDR3, the DNA is TGCGCCAGCAGCATATCAGGGGGCCTGAACTCTGGAAACACCATATATTTT.

The chain is built from TRBV19 and TRBJ2-1; TRBD2 might be the D (5 bases). The V gene lost 4 bases and the J gene lost 8 bases, with 12 bases spanning the gap. The CDR3 length is 13 residues. Germline values: CDR1 LNHDA, CDR2 SQIVND (reference sequence). CDR3 residues: CASSNRAGDEQFF. In nucleotides, the CDR3 is TGTGCCAGTAGTAACCGTGCCGGGGATGAGCAGTTCTTC. The full variable domain, completed using reference TRBV19 and TRBJ2-1, is DGGITQSPKYLFRKEGQNVTLSCEQNLNHDAMYWYRQDPGQGLRLIYYSQIVNDFQKGDIAEGYSVSREKKESFPLTVTSAQKNPTAFYLCASSNRAGDEQFFGPGTRLTVL.

The genes are TRBV7-3 and TRBJ2-6; TRBD1 matches 7 bases. The CDR3 spans 19 residues. Trimming removed 5 bases from V and 0 bases from J; junction bases left unmatched: 13. The germline V gene has CDR1 SGHTA and CDR2 FQGTGA. In DNA form, the CDR3 reads TGTGCCAGCAGCCGACACCCGGGACAGTCTCTCTCTGGGGCCAACGTCCTGACTTTC. Translating it yields CASSRHPGQSLSGANVLTF.

The V and J genes are TRBV6-1 and TRBJ2-1; perhaps TRBD1 as D (7 bases). Germline values: CDR1 MNHNS, CDR2 SASEGT. Trimming cost V 1 base and J 9 bases, with 25 bases left between them. The CDR3 consists of 18 residues. The chain's CDR3 is CASSEGFRGVTVRGEQFF. CDR3 coding DNA: TGTGCCAGCAGTGAAGGGTTCAGGGGGGTTACGGTAAGGGGTGAGCAGTTCTTC.

Only one count was recorded for this clone. The chain joins TRBV15 to TRBJ1-1; D is possibly TRBD1 (5 bases). Germline V gene data show CDR1 as LNHNV and CDR2 as YYDKDF (reference sequence). The CDR3 is 17 residues long. V was shortened by 1 base and J by 5 bases, with 20 bases between the two germline ends. CDR3 loop: CATSRGWLEGSHTEAFF. The DNA of the CDR3 is TGTGCCACCAGCAGAGGGTGGTTGGAGGGGAGTCATACTGAAGCTTTCTTT. Using reference TRBV15 and TRBJ1-1 for the parts outside the CDR3, the full variable domain is DAMVIQNPRYQVTQFGKPVTLSCSQTLNHNVMYWYQQKSSQAPKLLFHYYDKDFNNEADTPDNFQSRRPNTSFCFLDIRSPGLGDTAMYLCATSRGWLEGSHTEAFFGQGTRLTVV.

The rearrangement uses TRBV10-3 and TRBJ1-6; possible D gene TRBD1, 6 bases. CDR1 is ENHRY and CDR2 is SYGVKD in the germline V gene. V gave up 8 bases and J gave up 5 bases, with 13 bases separating them. The CDR3 loop spans 14 amino acids. The CDR3 spells CAIQRDTHNSPLHF. CDR3 nucleotide sequence: TGTGCCATCCAGCGGGACACCCATAATTCACCCCTCCACTTT.

The chain is built from TRBV7-3 and TRBJ2-3, with 8 nucleotides matching TRBD2. Germline V lookup: CDR1 SGHTA, CDR2 FQGTGA. After removal of 2 bases from V and 1 base from J, the junction contained 2 bases not matched to a gene. The CDR3 runs to 15 residues. The CDR3 loop reads CASSLGRGGTDTQYF. CDR3 DNA: TGTGCCAGCAGCTTAGGGCGGGGGGGCACAGATACGCAGTATTTT.

J is TRBJ2-5 and V is TRBV19; D unresolved. The CDR3 sequence is 15 residues long. Germline CDR1 and CDR2: LNHDA and SQIVND (reference sequence). V dropped 4 bases and J dropped 5 bases, with 17 bases sitting between them. Here the CDR3 DNA reads TGTGCCAGTAGTAGCTTCCCGGGTCGAAGGGAGACCCAGTACTTC. Its translation is CASSSFPGRRETQYF.

The chain carries TRBV28 and TRBJ2-7; D might be TRBD2 (5 bases). Per germline, CDR1 MDHEN and CDR2 SYDVKM. Trimming pared 7 bases from V and 7 bases from J, leaving 14 bases between. CDR3 length equals 12 residues. Here the CDR3 DNA reads TGTGCCAGCATGAGAGGGCCCCGTGAGCAGTACTTC. The encoded protein is CASMRGPREQYF.

This chain joins TRBV12-3 or TRBV12-4 and TRBJ1-4; 8 bases are a match to TRBD1. Trimming at V came to 2 bases and at J to 10 bases, leaving 3 bases not matched to a gene. The CDR3 extends over 13 amino acids. Here the CDR3 DNA reads TGTGCCAGCAGTTTATCAGGGGGCGGAAAACTGTTTTTT. It codes for CASSLSGGGKLFF.

The CDR3 bases are TGTGCCAGCAGCCTCGGGACAAACTACGAGCAGTACTTC. This gives the protein CASSLGTNYEQYF. The V call is TRBV7-2, the J call TRBJ2-7; tentative D call: TRBD1 (6 bases). V dropped 5 bases and J dropped 3 bases, with 11 bases sitting between them. This CDR3 is 13 amino acids long. From germline, CDR1 is SGHTA and CDR2 FQGNSA.

The rearrangement links TRBV30 to TRBJ1-5; tentatively, D is TRBD1 (5 bases). This CDR3 has 14 amino acids. Trimming removed 6 bases at V and 4 bases at J, with 16 bases between. CDR1 and CDR2 from the germline V gene are GTSNPN and SVGIG (reference sequence). CDR3 amino acids: CACSRGNGNQPQHF. Written as DNA, the CDR3 is TGTGCCTGTTCTCGGGGGAACGGGAATCAGCCCCAGCATTTT.

At least ten counts were recorded for this clone. V and J are TRBV4-2 and TRBJ2-3; 9 bases align to TRBD1. Trimming removed 1 base from V and 9 bases from J; junction bases left unmatched: 11. Germline V lookup: CDR1 LGHNA, CDR2 YNFKEQ. This CDR3 is 16 amino acids long. CDR3 residues: CASSQGIGTGTATQYF. The CDR3 DNA follows: TGTGCCAGCAGCCAAGGGATCGGGACAGGGACGGCGACGCAGTATTTT.

This sequence joins TRBV6-5 and TRBJ1-1, with TRBD1 matching 8 bases. Per the germline V gene, CDR1 is MNHEY and CDR2 is SVGAGI. The J segment lost 4 bases and the V segment lost 5 bases, leaving 9 bases of the junction unmatched. CDR3 size: 15 residues. The CDR3 sequence is CASSRGRGHGTEAFF. The CDR3 coding sequence is TGTGCCAGCAGTAGAGGCAGGGGGCACGGCACTGAAGCTTTCTTT.

The chain recombines TRBV6-5 with TRBJ2-7, with TRBD1 matching 10 bases. J gave up 5 bases and V 7 bases, and 11 bases lay outside the gene matches. The CDR3 runs to 15 residues. Per the germline V gene, CDR1 is MNHEY and CDR2 is SVGAGI. DNA of the CDR3: TGTGCCAGCATATCCTGGACAGGGGGACGGGACGAGCAGTACTTC. This gives the protein CASISWTGGRDEQYF.

The chain couples TRBV2 to TRBJ2-5, with 7 bases aligning to TRBD2. From germline, CDR1 is SNHLY and CDR2 FYNNEI. V lost 5 bases to trimming and J lost 4 bases; unmatched junction nucleotides: 4. The CDR3 extends over 13 amino acids. The CDR3 region is CASSWGGGETQYF. The CDR3 bases are TGTGCCAGCAGTTGGGGGGGAGGAGAGACCCAGTACTTC. The full variable domain, its missing parts supplied by reference TRBV2 and TRBJ2-5, is EPEVTQTPSHQVTQMGQEVILRCVPISNHLYFYWYRQILGQKVEFLVSFYNNEISEKSEIFDDQFSVERPDGSNFTLKIRSTKLEDSAMYFCASSWGGGETQYFGPGTRLLVL.

The chain joins TRBV5-6 to TRBJ1-1; 7 bases map to TRBD1. Germline trimming cut 4 bases from V and 0 bases from J; bases unmatched to any gene: 6. The CDR3 loop spans 15 amino acids. CDR1 SGHDT and CDR2 YYEEEE come from the germline V gene. Here the CDR3 DNA reads TGTGCCAGCAGCCCCCAGGGGGGATTGAACACTGAAGCTTTCTTT. It is translated as CASSPQGGLNTEAFF.

The table lists this clone with a few counts. V is TRBV30 and J is TRBJ2-2; D call uncertain. Germline lookup yields CDR1 GTSNPN and CDR2 SVGIG (reference sequence). V was trimmed by 1 base and J by 1 base, leaving 4 bases between them. The CDR3 loop spans 13 amino acids. The CDR3 DNA follows: TGTGCCTGGAGTGCAAAGAACACCGGGGAGCTGTTTTTT. It encodes CAWSAKNTGELFF.

The chain uses TRBV10-1 and TRBJ2-3; 10 nucleotides align to TRBD1. CDR3 size: 15 residues. After removal of 5 bases from V and 5 bases from J, the junction contained 7 bases not matched to a gene. Germline V gene data show CDR1 as WNHNN and CDR2 as SYGVQD (reference sequence). CDR3 DNA sequence: TGCGCCAGCAGTCGGACAGGGGGTAACCTAGATACGCAGTATTTT. Translated, it gives CASSRTGGNLDTQYF.

The chain combines TRBV7-3 with TRBJ2-3; 9 positions match TRBD2. This CDR3 has 15 amino acids. Germline V gene data show CDR1 as SGHTA and CDR2 as FQGTGA. With 5 bases clipped from V and 6 bases from J, the junction kept 9 bases outside the gene matches. The CDR3 DNA sequence: TGTGCCAGCAGCCTCGAGCGGGGGGATCTGGATACGCAGTATTTT. It encodes CASSLERGDLDTQYF.

This clone occurred a few times. This rearrangement joins TRBV6-4 to TRBJ2-1; 10 nucleotides line up with TRBD2. V shed 2 bases and J 5 bases; nucleotides not matched to a gene: 6. The CDR3 consists of 16 residues. Germline V CDR1 and CDR2: MRHNA, SNTAGT. This chain's CDR3 is CASSDTGTSDHNEQFF. The CDR3 DNA reads as TGTGCCAGCAGTGACACCGGGACTAGCGACCACAATGAGCAGTTCTTC.